This record looks at one T cell receptor beta chain sequence and its context. The missing conserved phenylalanine or tryptophan at the end of this CDR3 makes a read error likely. No cell sorting was done before RNA was extracted from the tissue. This sample is part of a study of tumor and adjacent non-tumor tissue in lung cancer. TCRbeta libraries were built with three rounds of nested PCR, modified from ARM-PCR. TCRdb re-called the multiplex PCR reads through MiXCR, storing one row per CDR3 protein. The sample lists 60,000 to 85,000 distinct CDR3 sequences; about 80% were seen once. The germline gives CDR1 MNHNS, CDR2 SASEGT. The CDR3 length is 12 residues. Trimming shortened V by 3 bases and J by 7 bases, and 9 bases separated the two germline ends.

J is TRBJ1-1 and V is TRBV6-1; D remains unclear. This receptor was identified in a man aged 55-75 years with non-small cell lung cancer. The material sequenced was lung tumor tissue. The CDR3 DNA reads TGTGCCAGCAGTGAGCAACGATATGAAGCTTTCTTA. Translating gives CASSEQRYEAFL.